The 24 T cell receptor beta chains listed next were all sequenced from one sample in a study of blood T cell repertoires in COVID-19 (dated by TCRdb to between 2020 and 2021). The library came from the immunoSEQ multiplex PCR assay. TCRdb took over this immuneACCESS table, retaining in-frame rearrangements with V and J assigned. Such tables are incomplete; in checked studies, under half of the missing clones stem from an unresolved V gene, and the remainder is unexplained. In all, the sample holds roughly 330,000 clones, and around 92% of those were seen once. Jointly, the top ten make up around 6.6% of the sample. Specimen: peripheral blood. The receptors stem from a man between 18 and 29 years old who had recovered from COVID-19.

The chain joins TRBV3-1 (or the pseudogene TRBV3-2) to TRBJ2-1; 10 nucleotides match TRBD2. Germline assignment: CDR1 LGHDT and CDR2 YNNKEL (reference sequence). The CDR3 consists of 17 residues. J was trimmed by 8 bases and V by 3 bases; bases with no gene match: 13. CDR3 protein: CASSHPAASGRVYEQFF. The CDR3 DNA is TGTGCCAGCAGCCACCCTGCCGCTAGCGGGAGAGTCTATGAGCAGTTCTTC.

The chain combines TRBV6-1 with TRBJ2-6, with TRBD1 identical over 7 bases. V gave up 1 base and J gave up 0 bases; unmatched junction bases: 6. Germline V gene lookup returns CDR1 MNHNS and CDR2 SASEGT. The CDR3 is made up of 18 amino acids. The CDR3 is CASSEEGAYFSGANVLTF. The CDR3 nucleotides are TGTGCCAGCAGTGAAGAGGGGGCCTATTTCTCTGGGGCCAACGTCCTGACTTTC.

The chain has TRBV14 and TRBJ1-1, with TRBD1 identical over 7 bases. The germline gives CDR1 SGHDN, CDR2 FVKESK. This CDR3 region has 13 residues. After removal of 4 bases from V and 6 bases from J, the junction contained 5 bases not matched to a gene. This CDR3 is CASSLGGRSEAFF. In DNA, the CDR3 is TGTGCCAGCAGCCTAGGGGGCAGGTCTGAAGCTTTCTTT.

The chain links TRBV4-1 to TRBJ2-1; D may be TRBD1 (6 bases). Trimming shortened V by 3 bases and J by 3 bases, and 15 bases separated the two germline ends. From germline, CDR1 is MGHRA and CDR2 YSYEKL. The CDR3 extends over 16 amino acids. CDR3: CASSQLRDTNYNEQFF. CDR3 sequence (DNA): TGCGCCAGCAGCCAGTTACGGGACACGAACTACAATGAGCAGTTCTTC.

V and J are TRBV5-1 and TRBJ2-5; the D gene is possibly TRBD2 (6 bases). The CDR3 has 14 amino acids. Trimming removed 5 bases at V and 5 bases at J, with 16 bases between. Germline values: CDR1 SGHRS, CDR2 YFSETQ. CDR3 DNA: TGCGCCAGCAGAGGGACCCCCGGGAGTGAGACCCAGTACTTC. Its protein is CASRGTPGSETQYF.

The chain links TRBV5-4 to TRBJ1-1; the match to TRBD1 covers 8 bases. The V gene's germline CDR1 is SGHNT and CDR2 YYREEE (reference sequence). V was clipped by 0 bases and J by 5 bases; unmatched bases: 9. This CDR3 comprises 16 residues. The CDR3 coding sequence is TGTGCCAGCAGCTTGGCCGCAGGGACAGGAAATACTGAAGCTTTCTTT. Its protein is CASSLAAGTGNTEAFF. Full variable domain (outside the CDR3, taken from reference TRBV5-4 and TRBJ1-1): ETGVTQSPTHLIKTRGQQVTLRCSSQSGHNTVSWYQQALGQGPQFIFQYYREEENGRGNFPPRFSGLQFPNYSSELNVNALELDDSALYLCASSLAAGTGNTEAFFGQGTRLTVV.

V gene TRBV7-8 combines with J gene TRBJ1-5, with D hard to call. There are 14 residues in the CDR3. Germline CDR1 is SGHVS and CDR2 is FQNEAQ. V gave up 1 base and J gave up 6 bases, with 10 bases separating them. CDR3 sequence: CASSLVVGSQPQHF. CDR3 DNA: TGTGCCAGCAGCTTAGTAGTCGGGTCTCAGCCCCAGCATTTT.

The chain employs TRBV15 and TRBJ2-5; D perhaps matches TRBD1 (6 bases). Trimming stripped 0 bases from V and 2 bases from J, with 10 bases between. In germline, CDR1 is LNHNV, CDR2 YYDKDF (reference sequence). This CDR3 comprises 15 residues. The CDR3 protein is CATSRDRQGQETQYF. The CDR3 nucleotides are TGTGCCACCAGCAGAGATAGGCAGGGGCAAGAGACCCAGTACTTC.

The chain carries TRBV27 and TRBJ2-1, with 7 bases fitting TRBD2. CDR1 and CDR2 (germline): MNHEY, SMNVEV (reference sequence). Trimming cost V 1 base and J 6 bases; bases outside gene matches: 0. This CDR3 has 13 residues. The chain's CDR3 is CASSLWGGNEQFF. The CDR3 DNA reads TGTGCCAGCAGTTTATGGGGGGGCAATGAGCAGTTCTTC.

The chain couples TRBV25-1 to TRBJ2-7; TRBD1 matches at 7 bases. Trimming took 5 bases from V and 4 from J; bases not matched to a gene: 8. The length of the CDR3 is 14 residues. The germline V gene encodes CDR1 MGHDK and CDR2 SYGVNS. CDR3 protein: CASSTRTGPYEQYF. The CDR3 nucleotides read TGTGCCAGCAGTACCCGGACAGGCCCTTACGAGCAGTACTTC.

The chain is built from TRBV29-1 and TRBJ2-7; a weak D match, TRBD2 (7 bases). Per the germline V gene, CDR1 is SQVTM and CDR2 is ANQGSEA. The CDR3 is 11 residues long. The V end was cut by 5 bases, the J end by 6 bases, with 11 bases between. The CDR3 DNA reads TGCAGCGTTCGCGGGGGCCTCGAGCAGTACTTC. It is translated as CSVRGGLEQYF.

V and J are TRBV9 and TRBJ2-2; D ambiguous. V lost 2 bases and J 4 bases, leaving 18 bases between the germline ends. Germline V CDR1 and CDR2: SGDLS, YYNGEE. The CDR3 is made up of 17 amino acids. CDR3 coding DNA: TGTGCCAGCAGCGTCTCCGCTGCACCCACGGGCACCGGGGAGCTGTTTTTT. Protein product: CASSVSAAPTGTGELFF.

The chain is built from TRBV7-9 and TRBJ1-1; D is unresolved. Germline-derived CDR1 and CDR2 are SEHNR and FQNEAQ (reference sequence). Trimming removed 5 bases at V and 1 base at J, with 8 bases between. CDR3 size: 13 residues. CDR3 in DNA: TGTGCCAGCAGCATAGACGGGAACACTGAAGCTTTCTTT. Protein sequence: CASSIDGNTEAFF.

This chain uses TRBV4-1 with TRBJ2-7, with 9 nucleotides matching TRBD2. CDR1 is MGHRA, CDR2 YSYEKL, per germline. CDR3 length: 15 amino acids. J lost 5 bases, V lost 5 bases, and 10 bases had no gene match. CDR3 sequence reads: CASSDIAGDADEQYF. The CDR3 DNA reads TGCGCCAGCAGCGATATAGCGGGAGACGCGGACGAGCAGTACTTC.

The CDR3, as DNA: TGTGCCAGCAGCTTAGAGCGCGGGACTGAAAATAGCAATCAGCCCCAGCATTTT. As protein: CASSLERGTENSNQPQHF. The chain has TRBV7-9 and TRBJ1-5; a weak D match, TRBD1 (5 bases). The germline gives CDR1 SEHNR, CDR2 FQNEAQ (reference sequence). The CDR3 sequence is 18 residues long. V lost 1 base and J lost 0, with 16 bases in between.

The J gene is TRBJ1-1, the V gene TRBV5-1, with D hard to call. Germline V gene lookup returns CDR1 SGHRS and CDR2 YFSETQ. The V gene lost 4 bases and the J gene lost 2 bases, with 3 bases spanning the gap. The CDR3 totals 11 residues. CDR3 DNA: TGCGCCAGCAGCCTTAACACTGAAGCTTTCTTT. Translation: CASSLNTEAFF. Using reference TRBV5-1 and TRBJ1-1 for the parts outside the CDR3, the full variable domain is KAGVTQTPRYLIKTRGQQVTLSCSPISGHRSVSWYQQTPGQGLQFLFEYFSETQRNKGNFPGRFSGRQFSNSRSEMNVSTLELGDSALYLCASSLNTEAFFGQGTRLTVV.

This chain joins TRBV5-5 and TRBJ1-5; D perhaps matches TRBD1 (6 bases). CDR1 SGHKS and CDR2 YYEKEE come from the germline V gene (reference sequence). The CDR3 runs 16 residues. Trimming left V 3 bases short and J 7 bases short, with 20 bases between. CDR3 protein: CASSWAGADHTQPQHF. CDR3 bases: TGTGCCAGCAGCTGGGCAGGGGCGGACCATACCCAGCCCCAGCATTTT.

The chain employs TRBV7-2 and TRBJ1-1, with D hard to call. V lost 4 bases and J lost 1, with 4 bases in between. Germline V CDR1 and CDR2: SGHTA, FQGNSA. This CDR3 comprises 12 residues. DNA for the CDR3: TGTGCCAGCAGCTCCTCGAACACTGAAGCTTTCTTT. It translates to CASSSSNTEAFF.

The rearrangement links TRBV5-8 to TRBJ2-2; the D is unclear. V lost 3 bases and J 4 bases, leaving 10 bases between the germline ends. Germline CDR1 is SGHTS and CDR2 is YDEGEE. CDR3 size: 14 residues. CDR3 loop: CASSSYLFTGELFF. The CDR3 coding sequence is TGTGCCAGCAGCTCGTATCTTTTCACCGGGGAGCTGTTTTTT. The full variable domain, rest sourced from reference TRBV5-8 and TRBJ2-2, is EAGVTQSPTHLIKTRGQQATLRCSPISGHTSVYWYQQALGLGLQFLLWYDEGEERNRGNFPPRFSGRQFPNYSSELNVNALELEDSALYLCASSSYLFTGELFFGEGSRLTVL.

Here the CDR3 DNA reads TGTGCCAGCAGTTTATTGGGCGGGAGGGCCTTAGATACGCAGTATTTT. Translated, it gives CASSLLGGRALDTQYF. The chain couples TRBV27 to TRBJ2-3, with 9 bases fitting TRBD2. Germline V gives CDR1 MNHEY, CDR2 SMNVEV (reference sequence). The V segment lost 1 base and the J segment 5 bases; nucleotides outside the gene matches: 7. The CDR3 is 16 residues long.

This clone was counted once. The chain couples TRBV27 to TRBJ2-2, with D possibly TRBD1 on 6 matching bases. The germline V and J ends were trimmed by 1 base and 5 bases, with 20 bases remaining between them. The CDR3 length is 18 residues. CDR1 and CDR2 from the germline V gene are MNHEY and SMNVEV (reference sequence). CDR3 coding DNA: TGTGCCAGCAGTTTATTCGCAGGGGCAGGGGCGCGGACCGGGGAGCTGTTTTTT. Its translation: CASSLFAGAGARTGELFF.

The chain couples TRBV10-2 to TRBJ2-7; D unresolved. Trimming cost V 8 bases and J 0 bases, with 8 bases left between them. Per the germline V gene, CDR1 is WSHSY and CDR2 is SAAADI. CDR3 length: 12 residues. The CDR3 region has the DNA TGCGCCAGCTCGCGTAGCTCCTACGAGCAGTACTTC. Its protein product is CASSRSSYEQYF.

This clone was counted a few times. The chain uses TRBV2 and TRBJ1-1; 7 nucleotides match TRBD1. Per the germline V gene, CDR1 is SNHLY and CDR2 is FYNNEI. Germline trimming cut 5 bases from V and 0 bases from J; bases unmatched to any gene: 9. The CDR3 covers 16 residues. In DNA form, the CDR3 reads TGTGCCAGCAGTCAAACCCGGACAGGCATGAACACTGAAGCTTTCTTT. This codes for CASSQTRTGMNTEAFF.

The J gene is TRBJ2-2, the V gene TRBV4-1; 12 nucleotides match TRBD2. Germline CDR1 MGHRA, CDR2 YSYEKL. The CDR3 runs to 18 residues. After removal of 1 base from V and 5 bases from J, the junction contained 8 bases not matched to a gene. The CDR3 reads CASSQVWALAGGTGELFF. The DNA for the CDR3 is TGCGCCAGCAGCCAAGTTTGGGCACTAGCGGGAGGTACCGGGGAGCTGTTTTTT.